Each of the 7 T cell receptor beta chains below was sequenced from the same sample in a study of blood T cell repertoires in COVID-19. The method was immunoSEQ multiplex PCR; TCRdb's version includes in-frame clones alone and lacks a portion of them. The repertoire holds some 200,000 clones, 80% to 90% seen once, with 3% to 3.5% in the top ten. Sequencing input: PBMCs or T cells enriched from blood (not recorded which). The receptors originated from a woman between 50 and 59 years old in a cohort exposed to, infected with or recovered from COVID-19 (not recorded which).

The rearrangement uses TRBV10-3 and TRBJ2-5; TRBD1 agrees at 10 bases. Per the germline V gene, CDR1 is ENHRY and CDR2 is SYGVKD. The CDR3 runs to 16 residues. Trimming removed 6 bases from V and 5 bases from J; junction bases left unmatched: 12. This chain's CDR3 is CAISVMTGGAGETQYF. The CDR3 nucleotides are TGTGCCATCAGCGTAATGACAGGGGGCGCGGGGGAGACCCAGTACTTC.

The J gene is TRBJ2-7, the V gene TRBV2; D call uncertain. The CDR3 is 12 residues long. V was pared by 6 bases and J by 4 bases, with 10 bases between. Germline V CDR1 and CDR2: SNHLY, FYNNEI. The CDR3 coding sequence is TGTGCCAGCAGCGCTGAGCATTACGAGCAGTACTTC. Encoded protein: CASSAEHYEQYF.

The V and J genes are TRBV29-1 and TRBJ2-2, with unresolved D. Trimming took 4 bases from V and 1 from J, leaving 4 bases between them. This CDR3 region has 12 residues. Germline CDR1 SQVTM, CDR2 ANQGSEA. CDR3 amino acids: CSVVWNTGELFF. CDR3 in DNA: TGCAGCGTTGTCTGGAACACCGGGGAGCTGTTTTTT.

The rearrangement links TRBV19 to TRBJ1-1, with D perhaps TRBD1 (5 bases). The germline gives CDR1 LNHDA, CDR2 SQIVND (reference sequence). This CDR3 is built from 14 residues. V was trimmed by 6 bases and J by 6 bases, leaving 17 bases between them. The DNA for the CDR3 is TGTGCCAGTAGACTAAATCAGGGATTAGCTGAAGCTTTCTTT. Its protein product is CASRLNQGLAEAFF.

This sequence joins TRBV27 and TRBJ1-2; 9 bases agree with TRBD1. CDR1 is MNHEY, CDR2 SMNVEV, per germline (reference sequence). There are 14 residues in the CDR3. J gave up 5 bases and V 6 bases, and 7 bases lay outside the gene matches. The CDR3 bases are TGTGCCAGCAGCCCTCCGGGACAGGGTTATGGCTACACCTTC. Amino acids: CASSPPGQGYGYTF.

The chain is built from TRBV5-1 and TRBJ1-2; D remains unclear. Germline values: CDR1 SGHRS, CDR2 YFSETQ. This CDR3 is built from 14 residues. Deletions cut 4 bases from V and 0 bases from J, with 10 bases between. The CDR3 DNA sequence: TGCGCCAGCAGCCGCAGTGATTCTAACTATGGCTACACCTTC. It codes for CASSRSDSNYGYTF.

The V gene is TRBV18, the J gene TRBJ1-2, with TRBD1 matching 8 bases. Germline CDR1 and CDR2: KGHSH and LQKENI. The CDR3 is 15 residues long. After removal of 2 bases from V and 4 bases from J, the junction contained 6 bases not matched to a gene. This chain's CDR3 is CASSPTGTGIYGYTF. The DNA for the CDR3 is TGTGCCAGCTCACCAACCGGGACAGGAATCTATGGCTACACCTTC.